The 10 T cell receptor beta chains below all came from one sample that was sequenced in a study of T cells after yellow fever vaccination. One entry per CDR3 protein results from TCRdb running MiXCR on the 5' RACE reads. The sample has approximately 580,000 distinct CDR3 sequences, less than 20% seen once; the top ten hold around 15%. The material was PBMCs, obtained about 5 days after the first yellow fever vaccination. These receptors were obtained from a man younger than 35 who received the YFV17D yellow fever vaccine.

This clonotype was detected only a few times. J is TRBJ2-7 and V is TRBV24-1; 8 bases are shared with TRBD1. CDR1 and CDR2 from the germline V gene are KGHDR and SFDVKD. Unmatched junction bases numbered 7, after V lost 4 bases and J lost 3 bases. The CDR3 is 15 amino acids. CDR3 sequence (DNA): TGTGCCACCAGTGACTTGGACAGGGCCCGCTACGAGCAGTACTTC. The encoded protein is CATSDLDRARYEQYF.

This chain uses TRBV27 with TRBJ2-3; 7 bases align to TRBD2. V lost 5 bases to trimming and J lost 5 bases; unmatched junction nucleotides: 4. Germline V lookup: CDR1 MNHEY, CDR2 SMNVEV (reference sequence). This CDR3 has 13 amino acids. The DNA of the CDR3 is TGTGCCAGCAGTCTACTAGCGAGAGATACGCAGTATTTT. As protein: CASSLLARDTQYF.

This clonotype was counted between two and nine times. The chain recombines TRBV12-3 or TRBV12-4 with TRBJ1-1, with TRBD1 matching 8 bases. V lost 6 bases to trimming and J lost 7 bases; unmatched junction nucleotides: 10. The CDR3 runs 14 residues. The CDR3: CASRRTGYENEAFF. CDR3 nucleotide sequence: TGTGCCAGCAGGCGGACAGGGTACGAGAATGAAGCTTTCTTT.

The chain carries TRBV7-2 and TRBJ2-7; no clear D gene. CDR1 is SGHTA, CDR2 FQGNSA, per germline. Trimming stripped 1 base from V and 0 bases from J, with 7 bases between. The CDR3 covers 14 residues. The DNA of the CDR3 is TGTGCCAGCAGCTTAGTGGCCAACTCCTACGAGCAGTACGTC. Encoded protein: CASSLVANSYEQYV.

The chain uses TRBV28 and TRBJ2-7; perhaps TRBD2 as D (5 bases). Germline lookup yields CDR1 MDHEN and CDR2 SYDVKM. This CDR3 is built from 14 residues. Trimming left V 3 bases short and J 1 base short, with 10 bases between. In nucleotides, the CDR3 is TGTGCCAGCAGTTTTTCGGGGATATCCTACGAGCAGTACTTC. Amino acids: CASSFSGISYEQYF. The full variable domain, rest sourced from reference TRBV28 and TRBJ2-7, is DVKVTQSSRYLVKRTGEKVFLECVQDMDHENMFWYRQDPGLGLRLIYFSYDVKMKEKGDIPEGYSVSREKKERFSLILESASTNQTSMYLCASSFSGISYEQYFGPGTRLTVT.

This clonotype was seen a handful of times. This chain connects TRBV4-2 to TRBJ2-1, with D possibly being TRBD2 (6 bases). The germline V and J ends were trimmed by 6 bases and 0 bases, with 15 bases remaining between them. This CDR3 region has 16 residues. Germline V gives CDR1 LGHNA, CDR2 YNFKEQ. The CDR3: CASSPWTTISYNEQFF. In DNA form, the CDR3 reads TGTGCCAGCAGTCCTTGGACTACCATCTCCTACAATGAGCAGTTCTTC.

The chain combines TRBV6-5 with TRBJ2-1; D not resolved. Germline V gene sequence: CDR1 MNHEY, CDR2 SVGAGI. The CDR3 extends over 13 amino acids. With 1 base removed from V and 8 bases from J, the gap between germline ends came to 9 bases. This chain's CDR3 is CASSYFGLDEQFF. Here the CDR3 DNA reads TGTGCCAGCAGTTACTTCGGGCTTGATGAGCAGTTCTTC.

This clonotype was recorded at least ten times. The chain has TRBV5-1 and TRBJ1-1, with a possible D match to TRBD1 (5 bases). The germline V gene has CDR1 SGHRS and CDR2 YFSETQ. The CDR3 covers 15 residues. V lost 9 bases and J lost 7, with 25 bases in between. CDR3 sequence: CATRGSPGEFLEAFF. The DNA of the CDR3 is TGCGCCACCAGAGGGTCGCCGGGGGAATTCCTTGAAGCTTTCTTT.

This chain connects TRBV12-3 or TRBV12-4 to TRBJ1-5, with D perhaps TRBD1 (6 bases). The CDR3 contains 13 residues. Between the trimmed V and J ends, which lost 5 bases and 7 bases, there was a span of 12 bases. DNA for the CDR3: TGTGCCAGCAGTCACAGGGTACGGCAGCCCCAGCATTTT. Protein: CASSHRVRQPQHF.

This clonotype was observed a handful of times. V usage is TRBV7-8 and J usage is TRBJ2-4; 8 bases line up with TRBD1. Germline CDR1 SGHVS, CDR2 FQNEAQ. Trimming at V came to 3 bases and at J to 1 base, leaving 14 bases not matched to a gene. This CDR3 is built from 19 residues. DNA for the CDR3: TGTGCCAGCAGCTTTGACCCCTTGGGACAGGCAAGGGCCAAAAACATTCAGTACTTC. Translating gives CASSFDPLGQARAKNIQYF.